Listed here are 27 T cell receptor beta chains from one sample, sequenced in a study of blood T cells in healthy people across ages. The authors ran a second PCR of about 6 to 11 cycles using a sample-barcoded 5' primer and a J-beta primer mix. TCRdb used MiXCR to reprocess the 5' RACE reads, holding one entry per CDR3 protein. The sample lists 1.5 million to 2 million distinct CDR3 sequences, less than 50% occurring once. Sequencing was done on a sample of blood. The receptors were sampled from a woman in her thirties or forties in good health.

This chain connects TRBV18 to TRBJ2-3; a weak D match, TRBD2 (6 bases). The ends were cut back, 2 bases at V and 13 bases at J, with 16 bases in the middle. This CDR3 region has 13 residues. Germline-derived CDR1 and CDR2 are KGHSH and LQKENI. This CDR3 is CASSPVLADLEYF. CDR3 coding DNA: TGTGCCAGCTCACCAGTTTTAGCGGATCTAGAGTATTTT.

This clonotype was detected ten times or more. The chain joins TRBV29-1 to TRBJ2-5; either TRBD1 or TRBD2 may supply D (5 bases each). The V gene lost 4 bases and the J gene lost 3 bases, with 18 bases spanning the gap. Germline V CDR1 and CDR2: SQVTM, ANQGSEA. This CDR3 contains 15 residues. This chain's CDR3 is CSVAGPGRVKETQYF. The CDR3 nucleotides read TGCAGCGTTGCAGGACCGGGACGAGTAAAAGAGACCCAGTACTTC.

This chain uses TRBV12-3 or TRBV12-4 with TRBJ2-5, with 7 bases aligning to TRBD2. After removal of 5 bases from V and 3 bases from J, the junction contained 12 bases not matched to a gene. The CDR3 extends over 16 amino acids. The CDR3 loop is CASSTPSGAGKETQYF. The CDR3 nucleotides read TGTGCCAGCAGTACGCCAAGTGGAGCGGGGAAAGAGACCCAGTACTTC.

This sequence joins TRBV6-2 or TRBV6-3 and TRBJ2-1, with D unclear. Trimming removed 8 bases from V and 7 bases from J, with 12 bases in between. This CDR3 region has 12 residues. Germline assignment: CDR1 MNHEY and CDR2 SVGEGT. CDR3 sequence: CASALGTNEQFF. The CDR3 nucleotides are TGTGCCAGCGCCCTCGGAACTAATGAGCAGTTCTTC.

This chain uses TRBV24-1 with TRBJ1-1; D ambiguous. There are 14 residues in the CDR3. Germline values: CDR1 KGHDR, CDR2 SFDVKD. V lost 2 bases and J 11 bases, leaving 17 bases between the germline ends. DNA of the CDR3: TGTGCCACCAGTGATTCCAACCTACGCGGCGGCGCTTTCTTT. It encodes CATSDSNLRGGAFF.

The V call is TRBV6-2 or TRBV6-3, the J call TRBJ2-7, with TRBD2 as a possible D gene (7 bases). This CDR3 region has 15 residues. Per germline, CDR1 MNHEY and CDR2 SVGEGT. Trimming removed 7 bases from V and 3 bases from J, with 19 bases in between. CDR3 nucleotide sequence: TGTGCCAGCATGGATGGTGGGGGGGCCTTCTACGAGCAGTACTTC. It yields the protein CASMDGGGAFYEQYF.

The rearrangement links TRBV20-1 to TRBJ1-4; D may be TRBD1 (6 bases). This CDR3 comprises 13 residues. The germline CDR1 and CDR2 sequences are DFQATT and SNEGSKA (reference sequence). V lost 3 bases and J lost 3, with 8 bases in between. The CDR3 loop reads CSASRGSNEKLFF. The CDR3 DNA sequence: TGCAGTGCTAGCAGGGGCTCTAATGAAAAACTGTTTTTT.

The rearrangement joins TRBV19 to TRBJ1-2; no clear D. In germline, CDR1 is LNHDA, CDR2 SQIVND (reference sequence). This CDR3 is 15 amino acids long. Trimming cost V 7 bases and J 5 bases, with 20 bases left between them. Here the CDR3 reads CASKRAAEVPYGYTF. DNA of the CDR3: TGTGCCAGTAAACGGGCAGCTGAAGTTCCTTATGGCTACACCTTC.

V and J are TRBV27 and TRBJ1-5; D may be TRBD1 (5 bases). V shed 9 bases and J shed 2 bases, with 14 bases lying between them. There are 14 residues in the CDR3. The V gene's germline CDR1 is MNHEY and CDR2 SMNVEV (reference sequence). CDR3 amino acids: CARGRRVCNQPQHF. CDR3 nucleotides: TGTGCCAGAGGCCGCAGGGTATGCAATCAGCCCCAGCATTTT.

The rearrangement uses TRBV25-1 and TRBJ2-7; 9 bases are shared with TRBD1. V lost 3 bases, J lost 2 bases, and 8 bases stayed unmatched. CDR3 length: 16 amino acids. Germline V gene lookup returns CDR1 MGHDK and CDR2 SYGVNS. The CDR3 DNA reads as TGTGCCAGCAGTGATCCTCCGAGGACAGGGGCCTACGAGCAGTACTTC. This gives the protein CASSDPPRTGAYEQYF.

The gene calls are TRBV7-2 and TRBJ1-4; a possible D gene is TRBD1 (5 bases). Germline CDR1 reads SGHTA; CDR2 reads FQGNSA. Trimming removed 5 bases from V and 7 bases from J, with 20 bases in between. The CDR3 totals 16 residues. CDR3 bases: TGTGCCAGCAGCCACTCACAGGCCTCCCAGTCTGAAAAACTGTTTTTT. Its protein product is CASSHSQASQSEKLFF.

The V and J genes are TRBV3-1 and TRBJ2-3; D is possibly TRBD1 or TRBD2 (5 bases each). Germline V gene sequence: CDR1 LGHDT, CDR2 YNNKEL (reference sequence). The CDR3 has 16 amino acids. V was shortened by 3 bases and J by 1 base, with 14 bases between the two germline ends. The CDR3 loop reads CASSQGPGPGTDTQYF. Here the CDR3 DNA reads TGTGCCAGCAGCCAGGGTCCGGGACCCGGCACAGATACGCAGTATTTT.

There are a few counts of this clonotype. The rearrangement joins TRBV7-9 to TRBJ2-5; TRBD2 aligns across 13 bases. This CDR3 spans 16 amino acids. Per the germline V gene, CDR1 is SEHNR and CDR2 is FQNEAQ (reference sequence). Losses at the gene ends were 2 bases for V and 0 bases for J; bases not matched to a gene: 0. CDR3: CASSLTSGGDQETQYF. The CDR3 DNA sequence: TGTGCCAGCAGCTTAACTAGCGGGGGGGACCAAGAGACCCAGTACTTC.

The chain uses TRBV20-1 and TRBJ1-2; no clear D. The ends were cut back, 6 bases at V and 4 bases at J, with 12 bases in the middle. CDR3 size: 12 residues. Per the germline V gene, CDR1 is DFQATT and CDR2 is SNEGSKA (reference sequence). In DNA, the CDR3 is TGCAGTGCCCAGGAAGATTTCTATGGCTACACCTTC. Its translation is CSAQEDFYGYTF.

V is TRBV6-4 and J is TRBJ2-5, with 10 bases that match TRBD2. TRBJ2-7 explains the end of the DNA better; the J call may be wrong. This CDR3 is 15 amino acids long. Germline CDR1 is MRHNA and CDR2 is SNTAGT. The CDR3 DNA sequence: TGTGCCAGCAGTGAATATAGCGGGGGGTTAAACGAGCAGTACTTC. Translating gives CASSEYSGGLNEQYF.

In its sample, this clonotype was seen a few times. The chain uses TRBV5-1 and TRBJ2-5, with D tentatively TRBD1 or TRBD2 (5 bases each). V was clipped by 0 bases and J by 3 bases, with 15 bases between them. Germline lookup yields CDR1 SGHRS and CDR2 YFSETQ. CDR3 length: 16 residues. DNA for the CDR3: TGCGCCAGCAGCTTGGGGGCTGTAGTGGGGGAAGAGACCCAGTACTTC. Its protein product is CASSLGAVVGEETQYF.

This clonotype was detected a few times. This rearrangement joins TRBV6-2 or TRBV6-3 to TRBJ2-7, with no clear D. Trimming left V 6 bases short and J 2 bases short, with 11 bases between. Germline V gene sequence: CDR1 MNHEY, CDR2 SVGEGT. The CDR3 runs to 13 residues. The DNA of the CDR3 is TGTGCCAGCAGACCGCTAGGGACCTACGAGCAGTACTTC. Residues: CASRPLGTYEQYF.

This clonotype has a handful of counts. The genes are TRBV6-5 and TRBJ1-6, with D perhaps TRBD1 (5 bases). Trimming left V 4 bases short and J 5 bases short, with 12 bases between. CDR1 MNHEY and CDR2 SVGAGI come from the germline V gene. The CDR3 covers 15 residues. The CDR3 protein is CASSSTAGNNSPLHF. In DNA form, the CDR3 reads TGTGCCAGCAGTTCTACGGCAGGGAATAATTCACCCCTCCACTTT.

V gene TRBV25-1 combines with J gene TRBJ2-1; D is unresolved. V lost 1 base and J 4 bases, leaving 5 bases between the germline ends. The V gene's germline CDR1 is MGHDK and CDR2 SYGVNS. The CDR3 extends over 13 amino acids. CDR3 sequence: CASSESVYNEQFF. The CDR3 DNA is TGTGCCAGCAGTGAATCGGTGTACAATGAGCAGTTCTTC. Using reference TRBV25-1 and TRBJ2-1 for the parts outside the CDR3, the full variable domain is EADIYQTPRYLVIGTGKKITLECSQTMGHDKMYWYQQDPGMELHLIHYSYGVNSTEKGDLSSESTVSRIRTEHFPLTLESARPSHTSQYLCASSESVYNEQFFGPGTRLTVL.

The chain uses TRBV5-1 and TRBJ1-6; D is unclear. V lost 9 bases and J 8 bases, leaving 12 bases between the germline ends. Germline V gene sequence: CDR1 SGHRS, CDR2 YFSETQ. The CDR3 extends over 12 amino acids. The CDR3 here is CATPNGDSPLHF. In nucleotides, the CDR3 is TGCGCCACCCCGAACGGGGATTCACCCCTCCACTTT. The variable domain in full, with the rest retrieved from reference TRBV5-1 and TRBJ1-6, is KAGVTQTPRYLIKTRGQQVTLSCSPISGHRSVSWYQQTPGQGLQFLFEYFSETQRNKGNFPGRFSGRQFSNSRSEMNVSTLELGDSALYLCATPNGDSPLHFGNGTRLTVT.

This rearrangement joins TRBV6-6 to TRBJ2-1; D might be TRBD1 (6 bases). Germline assignment: CDR1 MNHNY and CDR2 SVGAGI (reference sequence). V was shortened by 5 bases and J by 10 bases, with 6 bases between the two germline ends. There are 10 residues in the CDR3. The CDR3 DNA follows: TGTGCCAGCAGTACAGGGGAGCAGTTCTTC. As protein: CASSTGEQFF.

V gene TRBV4-1 combines with J gene TRBJ2-7; TRBD2 is a possible D gene (6 bases). Germline V lookup: CDR1 MGHRA, CDR2 YSYEKL. V was cut by 3 bases and J by 2 bases, with 8 bases left in between. CDR3 length: 13 amino acids. CDR3: CASSQRDAYEQYF. CDR3 nucleotide sequence: TGCGCCAGCAGCCAGCGGGATGCCTACGAGCAGTACTTC.

The chain links TRBV10-3 to TRBJ2-5, with D uncertain. The CDR3 has 11 residues. The ends were cut back, 10 bases at V and 2 bases at J, with 8 bases in the middle. CDR1 is ENHRY, CDR2 SYGVKD, per germline. CDR3 residues: CATSLQETQYF. CDR3 DNA: TGTGCCACTTCATTACAAGAGACCCAGTACTTC.

The rearrangement uses TRBV24-1 and TRBJ2-3, with 9 bases identical to TRBD1. Germline values: CDR1 KGHDR, CDR2 SFDVKD. The CDR3 consists of 18 residues. The ends lost 3 bases at V and 2 bases at J; junction bases unmatched: 11. The CDR3 here is CATSDKGGRDRVTDTQYF. The CDR3 coding sequence is TGTGCCACCAGTGATAAAGGGGGCCGGGACAGGGTCACAGATACGCAGTATTTT.

The chain uses TRBV6-5 and TRBJ2-3; D gene ambiguous. CDR3 length equals 16 residues. With 4 bases removed from V and 3 bases from J, the gap between germline ends came to 17 bases. CDR1 MNHEY and CDR2 SVGAGI come from the germline V gene. CDR3 DNA: TGTGCCAGCAGTTCCGATGAGAGACTCGTAACAGATACGCAGTATTTT. Its protein product is CASSSDERLVTDTQYF.

The chain couples TRBV27 to TRBJ2-7; D possibly corresponds to TRBD1 (5 bases). This CDR3 comprises 14 residues. Per the germline V gene, CDR1 is MNHEY and CDR2 is SMNVEV (reference sequence). The germline V and J ends were trimmed by 5 bases and 0 bases, with 11 bases remaining between them. CDR3 loop: CASSPRQFSYEQYF. The CDR3 nucleotides read TGTGCCAGCAGTCCCCGACAGTTCTCCTACGAGCAGTACTTC.

The chain joins TRBV3-1 to TRBJ2-4, with 8 bases aligning to TRBD2. CDR1 is LGHDT, CDR2 YNNKEL, per germline (reference sequence). J was trimmed by 4 bases and V by 0 bases; bases with no gene match: 5. The CDR3 contains 16 residues. For the CDR3, the DNA is TGTGCCAGCAGCCAAGATCCGGCTAGCGGGAAAAACATTCAGTACTTC. This encodes CASSQDPASGKNIQYF.